This TCR beta chain was profiled in a study of T cell responses to AZD1222 COVID-19 vaccine. Comment on this clone: Its antigen is unknown.

CDR3 length: 10 residues. Per germline, CDR1 DFQATT and CDR2 SNEGSKA (reference sequence). The ends were cut back, 4 bases at V and 8 bases at J, with 8 bases in the middle. Clones were sequenced by immunoSEQ multiplex PCR, and TCRdb holds only the in-frame ones, with some missing. The sample lists tens of thousands of clones; around nine tenths were seen once. Findings and limits, study-wide: All repertoire sampling was performed exclusively after the peak T cell response.

The chain employs TRBV20-1 and TRBJ1-2; D is undetermined. The sequence came from an adult in good health. Source: peripheral blood, taken on day 0 of AZD1222 vaccination. Written as DNA, the CDR3 is TGCAGTGCTACGGTGCGAGGCTACACCTTC. Translation gives CSATVRGYTF.